The 30 T cell receptor beta chains in this list originate from one sample, sequenced in a study of control samples from healthy donors and cancer patients. Profiled with immunoSEQ multiplex PCR; TCRdb holds only in-frame clones, not every one. Of tens of thousands of clones in the sample, 80% to 90% were seen once. The sample was PBMCs. All receptors derive from a woman aged 60-75 years with lung cancer.

The chain carries TRBV7-7 and TRBJ2-1; D perhaps matches TRBD2 (5 bases). V lost 2 bases to trimming and J lost 6 bases, with 14 bases between them. Germline-derived CDR1 and CDR2 are SSHAT and FNYEAQ (reference sequence). The CDR3 is 15 residues long. The CDR3 reads CASSLWSSPVNEQFF. CDR3 bases: TGTGCCAGCAGCTTATGGTCTAGCCCGGTCAATGAGCAGTTCTTC. The whole variable domain, remainder taken from reference TRBV7-7 and TRBJ2-1, is GAGVSQSPRYKVTKRGQDVTLRCDPISSHATLYWYQQALGQGPEFLTYFNYEAQPDKSGLPSDRFSAERPEGSISTLTIQRTEQRDSAMYRCASSLWSSPVNEQFFGPGTRLTVL.

CDR3 sequence: CASSLFGFNSPLHF. The CDR3 DNA follows: TGTGCCAGCAGCTTGTTCGGTTTTAATTCACCCCTCCACTTT. The V gene is TRBV5-4, the J gene TRBJ1-6; D unresolved. This CDR3 region has 14 residues. Trimming took off 1 base at V and 6 bases at J, with 8 bases between the two ends. Germline assignment: CDR1 SGHNT and CDR2 YYREEE (reference sequence).

The chain joins TRBV2 to TRBJ1-3, with 9 bases fitting TRBD1. V lost 6 bases to trimming and J lost 7 bases; unmatched junction nucleotides: 7. The germline CDR1 and CDR2 sequences are SNHLY and FYNNEI. This CDR3 has 14 residues. Here the CDR3 reads CASSRTGVLNTIYF. CDR3 in DNA: TGTGCCAGCAGCAGGACAGGGGTCCTGAACACCATATATTTT. The variable domain in full, completed from reference TRBV2 and TRBJ1-3, reads EPEVTQTPSHQVTQMGQEVILRCVPISNHLYFYWYRQILGQKVEFLVSFYNNEISEKSEIFDDQFSVERPDGSNFTLKIRSTKLEDSAMYFCASSRTGVLNTIYFGEGSWLTVV.

J is TRBJ1-3 and V is TRBV29-1; TRBD1 is a possible D gene (5 bases). The CDR3 is 14 amino acids. Germline lookup yields CDR1 SQVTM and CDR2 ANQGSEA. The V end lost 0 bases, the J end lost 0 bases, and 6 bases lay between the germline ends. The CDR3 DNA is TGCAGCGTTGAAGAGACAGTCTCTGGAAACACCATATATTTT. Its protein product is CSVEETVSGNTIYF.

The chain joins TRBV7-2 to TRBJ2-5, with 8 bases fitting TRBD2. The trim removed 4 bases at V and 7 bases at J, leaving 2 bases unmatched. Germline loops: CDR1 SGHTA, CDR2 FQGNSA. The CDR3 extends over 12 amino acids. The DNA for the CDR3 is TGTGCCAGCAGCTGGCTAGCGGGGACCCAGTACTTC. Its protein product is CASSWLAGTQYF.

This clone was counted once. The chain has TRBV29-1 and TRBJ2-6; 7 bases are a match to TRBD2. The germline V gene encodes CDR1 SQVTM and CDR2 ANQGSEA. The CDR3 has 15 amino acids. Trimming cost V 0 bases and J 3 bases; bases outside gene matches: 2. CDR3 loop: CSVEDGRVGANVLTF. The CDR3 bases are TGCAGCGTTGAAGATGGGAGGGTTGGGGCCAACGTCCTGACTTTC.

The CDR3 sequence: CAWGGQGSYGYTF. For the CDR3, the DNA is TGTGCCTGGGGCGGACAGGGCAGCTATGGCTACACCTTC. V is TRBV30 and J is TRBJ1-2; TRBD1 agrees at 8 bases. With 5 bases clipped from V and 4 bases from J, the junction kept 6 bases outside the gene matches. The CDR3 has 13 residues. Germline V gene sequence: CDR1 GTSNPN, CDR2 SVGIG (reference sequence). Using reference TRBV30 and TRBJ1-2 for the parts outside the CDR3, the full variable domain is SQTIHQWPATLVQPVGSPLSLECTVEGTSNPNLYWYRQAAGRGLQLLFYSVGIGQISSEVPQNLSASRPQDRQFILSSKKLLLSDSGFYLCAWGGQGSYGYTFGSGTRLTVV.

The chain is built from TRBV6-5 and TRBJ2-7, with no clear D. V was pared by 5 bases and J by 0 bases, with 11 bases between. The germline V gene has CDR1 MNHEY and CDR2 SVGAGI. The length of the CDR3 is 14 residues. This chain's CDR3 is CASSTRSLSYEQYF. CDR3 sequence (DNA): TGTGCCAGCAGTACAAGGAGCCTCTCCTACGAGCAGTACTTC.

The rearrangement links TRBV7-2 to TRBJ2-7; maybe TRBD2 (5 bases). Germline V gene data show CDR1 as SGHTA and CDR2 as FQGNSA. This CDR3 region has 15 residues. The V gene lost 3 bases and the J gene lost 3 bases, with 15 bases spanning the gap. CDR3 in amino acids: CASSFLSGENYEQYF. DNA for the CDR3: TGTGCCAGCAGCTTTCTATCCGGGGAAAACTACGAGCAGTACTTC.

The J gene is TRBJ1-2, the V gene TRBV27; 7 bases align to TRBD1. The V segment lost 2 bases and the J segment 6 bases; nucleotides outside the gene matches: 0. The CDR3 length is 12 residues. Germline values: CDR1 MNHEY, CDR2 SMNVEV (reference sequence). The CDR3 reads CASSLTGDGYTF. The CDR3 nucleotides are TGTGCCAGCAGTTTAACAGGGGATGGCTACACCTTC.

This chain uses TRBV5-5 with TRBJ1-1; TRBD1 matches 8 bases. Per the germline V gene, CDR1 is SGHKS and CDR2 is YYEKEE (reference sequence). Trimming cost V 5 bases and J 0 bases; bases outside gene matches: 9. This CDR3 spans 16 amino acids. DNA for the CDR3: TGTGCCAGCAGACCCGGACAGGGACTCCTGAACACTGAAGCTTTCTTT. This translates into CASRPGQGLLNTEAFF.

This rearrangement joins TRBV28 to TRBJ2-5, with D tentatively TRBD1 (5 bases). CDR3 size: 13 residues. Between the trimmed V and J ends, which lost 6 bases and 4 bases, there was a span of 12 bases. Germline V gene data show CDR1 as MDHEN and CDR2 as SYDVKM. The CDR3 region is CASSPDRRETQYF. CDR3 nucleotides: TGTGCCAGCAGCCCTGACAGAAGAGAGACCCAGTACTTC.

The V and J genes are TRBV10-1 and TRBJ2-7, with D unclear. Germline V CDR1 and CDR2: WNHNN, SYGVQD (reference sequence). Trimming stripped 0 bases from V and 0 bases from J, with 6 bases between. The CDR3 consists of 14 residues. CDR3 loop: CASSESTSSYEQYF. The CDR3 coding sequence is TGCGCCAGCAGTGAGTCGACAAGCTCCTACGAGCAGTACTTC.

The chain links TRBV3-1 (or the pseudogene TRBV3-2) to TRBJ1-1; D gene unclear. CDR1 is LGHDT and CDR2 is YNNKEL in the germline V gene (reference sequence). The CDR3 has 12 amino acids. Trimming shortened V by 8 bases and J by 1 base, and 8 bases separated the two germline ends. For the CDR3, the DNA is TGTGCCAGCCAAGGACCGAACACTGAAGCTTTCTTT. As protein: CASQGPNTEAFF.

The chain couples TRBV12-5 to TRBJ1-5, with a weak D call TRBD1 (5 bases). Trimming took 4 bases from V and 4 from J, leaving 17 bases between them. The germline V gene has CDR1 LGHNT and CDR2 FRNRAP. CDR3 length: 16 amino acids. The CDR3 loop reads CASGSLPGAANQPQHF. CDR3 in DNA: TGTGCTAGTGGTTCCCTCCCCGGGGCCGCGAATCAGCCCCAGCATTTT.

The CDR3 reads CASSPDREDTGELFF. CDR3 nucleotides: TGTGCCAGCAGCCCGGACAGGGAGGACACCGGGGAGCTGTTTTTT. The chain has TRBV11-3 and TRBJ2-2, with 8 bases aligning to TRBD1. This CDR3 has 15 residues. CDR1 and CDR2 from the germline V gene are SGHNT and YENEEA. V shed 5 bases and J 3 bases; nucleotides not matched to a gene: 5.

This rearrangement joins TRBV9 to TRBJ2-7; 12 bases line up with TRBD2. There are 15 residues in the CDR3. V dropped 3 bases and J dropped 3; count of bases not matched to a gene: 4. The germline gives CDR1 SGDLS, CDR2 YYNGEE. As DNA, the CDR3 is TGTGCCAGCAGCGCCAGGACTAGCGGGATCTACGAGCAGTACTTC. Translating it yields CASSARTSGIYEQYF.

This chain links TRBV6-5 with TRBJ1-5, with 7 bases that match TRBD1. The germline V gene encodes CDR1 MNHEY and CDR2 SVGAGI. The CDR3 is 15 residues long. Germline trimming cut 7 bases from V and 0 bases from J; bases unmatched to any gene: 6. CDR3 nucleotide sequence: TGTGCCAGCAATGGGGACAGCCATAGCAATCAGCCCCAGCATTTT. This gives the protein CASNGDSHSNQPQHF.

The chain couples TRBV7-6 to TRBJ2-7; possibly TRBD2 for D (5 bases). Germline lookup yields CDR1 SGHVS and CDR2 FNYEAQ. V shed 4 bases and J shed 0 bases, with 16 bases lying between them. This CDR3 has 16 amino acids. The CDR3 DNA is TGTGCCAGCAGCTCGTGGGGAGCGCACAGCTCCTACGAGCAGTACTTC. Its protein is CASSSWGAHSSYEQYF.

The chain recombines TRBV27 with TRBJ2-7; D not certain. The germline gives CDR1 MNHEY, CDR2 SMNVEV (reference sequence). This CDR3 spans 16 amino acids. V lost 3 bases and J lost 3, with 18 bases in between. CDR3 protein: CASSFPTSFIYYEQYF. The CDR3 DNA sequence: TGTGCCAGCAGTTTCCCGACATCTTTCATCTACTACGAGCAGTACTTC.

The CDR3 spells CASSELAANYNSPLHF. The CDR3 bases are TGTGCCAGCAGTGAACTGGCAGCTAATTATAATTCACCCCTCCACTTT. The V gene is TRBV6-1, the J gene TRBJ1-6; D gene ambiguous. The V end was cut by 2 bases, the J end by 4 bases, with 12 bases between. The CDR3 length is 16 residues. Germline values: CDR1 MNHNS, CDR2 SASEGT.

The DNA for the CDR3 is TGTGCCAGCAGCGAGGGACTAGCGGGAGAGAATGAGCAGTTCTTC. Amino acid sequence: CASSEGLAGENEQFF. This sequence joins TRBV7-9 and TRBJ2-1; 14 positions agree with TRBD2. The ends lost 5 bases at V and 7 bases at J; junction bases unmatched: 4. Germline V gives CDR1 SEHNR, CDR2 FQNEAQ (reference sequence). The CDR3 spans 15 residues.

The V and J genes are TRBV7-9 and TRBJ2-1, with D unclear. This CDR3 has 12 amino acids. Germline loops: CDR1 SEHNR, CDR2 FQNEAQ (reference sequence). Between the trimmed V and J ends, which lost 5 bases and 9 bases, there was a span of 11 bases. The CDR3 DNA sequence: TGTGCCAGCAGCCAAGATAAGGGTGAGCAGTTCTTC. This gives the protein CASSQDKGEQFF.

J is TRBJ1-1 and V is TRBV7-5. TRBV7-5 is an annotated pseudogene. The CDR3 has 13 residues. CDR3: CVRSQEREAEAFF. As DNA, the CDR3 is TGTGTCAGAAGCCAAGAGCGTGAGGCTGAAGCTTTCTTT.

This chain uses TRBV25-1 with TRBJ2-5, with 8 positions matching TRBD1. CDR1 is MGHDK and CDR2 is SYGVNS in the germline V gene. After removal of 4 bases from V and 0 bases from J, the junction contained 1 base not matched to a gene. CDR3 length: 14 amino acids. The CDR3 nucleotides read TGTGCCAGCAGTGGGGGACAGGACCAAGAGACCCAGTACTTC. Translating it yields CASSGGQDQETQYF.

The V and J genes are TRBV19 and TRBJ1-5; D is uncertain. The CDR3 has 15 residues. Germline lookup yields CDR1 LNHDA and CDR2 SQIVND (reference sequence). The V end was cut by 6 bases, the J end by 2 bases, with 14 bases between. The CDR3 spells CASRRAPERNQPQHF. CDR3 nucleotide sequence: TGTGCCAGTAGGCGGGCCCCCGAACGCAATCAGCCCCAGCATTTT.

This chain connects TRBV28 to TRBJ1-5; the D gene is possibly TRBD1 (6 bases). This CDR3 is built from 16 residues. Per the germline V gene, CDR1 is MDHEN and CDR2 is SYDVKM. Trimming pared 2 bases from V and 6 bases from J, leaving 17 bases between. CDR3 region: CASSLRVGQPGQPQHF. CDR3 nucleotides: TGTGCCAGCAGTTTAAGGGTAGGACAGCCCGGTCAGCCCCAGCATTTT.

The CDR3 loop reads CASSLFNRLAGGVDTQYF. The DNA for the CDR3 is TGTGCCAGCAGCTTATTCAACCGACTAGCGGGAGGGGTAGATACGCAGTATTTT. The chain couples TRBV13 to TRBJ2-3, with 14 bases matching TRBD2. The CDR3 has 18 amino acids. Looked up from germline, CDR1 is PRHDT and CDR2 is FYEKMQ (reference sequence). V gave up 2 bases and J gave up 5 bases; unmatched junction bases: 9.

The chain joins TRBV5-4 to TRBJ2-2; D may match TRBD1 or TRBD2 (6 bases each). The germline V and J ends were trimmed by 4 bases and 1 base, with 11 bases remaining between them. The germline V gene has CDR1 SGHNT and CDR2 YYREEE (reference sequence). The CDR3 is made up of 15 amino acids. CDR3 nucleotides: TGTGCCAGCAGCGTTGGGGGGCTGAACACCGGGGAGCTGTTTTTT. Translating it yields CASSVGGLNTGELFF.

The rearrangement links TRBV7-9 to TRBJ2-3; no clear D. The CDR3 length is 13 residues. V was cut by 8 bases and J by 7 bases, with 16 bases left in between. The germline V gene encodes CDR1 SEHNR and CDR2 FQNEAQ (reference sequence). The CDR3 is CASGEGYANTQYF. In DNA form, the CDR3 reads TGTGCCAGCGGCGAAGGATACGCGAATACGCAGTATTTT.